A selection of T cell receptor beta chains follows, all from one sample in a study of shared clonotypes between healthy human individuals. Clones were sequenced by immunoSEQ multiplex PCR, and TCRdb holds only the in-frame ones, with some missing. The sample lists some 1.1 million clones, roughly 77% occurring once. Sequenced material: memory CD4+ T cells from PBMCs. The receptors were sampled from a man younger than 35 in good health. Some clones in this sample may be carry-over from other donors' samples. The CDR3 runs from the conserved cysteine through the conserved F or W. A D gene is named only where the DNA matches it firmly. Only part of the rows carry a size: once, few, many, or a class if the clone is expanded.

clone_size cdr3_length d_call j_call v_call cdr3_aa cdr3_nt
- 13 - TRBJ1-5 TRBV28 CASKGRFNQPQHF TGTGCCAGCAAAGGTCGGTTCAATCAGCCCCAGCATTTT
once 16 - TRBJ2-3 TRBV11-2 CASSLGSLPGTDTQYF TGTGCCAGCAGCTTAGGGAGTTTGCCCGGCACAGATACGCAGTATTTT
- 14 - TRBJ2-3 TRBV5-1 CASSSGQSTDTQYF TGCGCCAGCAGCTCCGGACAGAGCACAGATACGCAGTATTTT
- 16 - TRBJ2-1 TRBV6-5 CASSYPRQGGVDEQFF TGTGCCAGCAGTTACCCCCGGCAGGGAGGAGTCGATGAGCAGTTCTTC
- 14 - TRBJ2-1 TRBV5-6 CASSSWGAVNEQFF TGTGCCAGCAGTTCGTGGGGGGCCGTCAATGAGCAGTTCTTC
- 16 TRBD2 TRBJ2-3 TRBV23-1 CASSQLTGGSTDTQYF TGCGCCAGCAGTCAACTAACGGGAGGGAGCACAGATACGCAGTATTTT
once 16 TRBD2 TRBJ2-1 TRBV9 CASSVEGTSGRSEQFF TGTGCCAGCAGCGTAGAGGGGACTAGCGGGAGGAGTGAGCAGTTCTTC
- 15 - TRBJ2-7 TRBV5-4 CASSGTRGRGDEQYF TGTGCCAGCAGCGGAACCCGAGGCAGGGGCGACGAGCAGTACTTC
- 19 - TRBJ1-4 TRBV7-9 CASSLVGTIASETNEKLFF TGTGCCAGCAGCTTAGTAGGGACTATAGCTTCGGAGACTAATGAAAAACTGTTTTTT
- 13 - TRBJ1-1 TRBV5-6 CASSPNLQTEAFF TGTGCCAGCAGCCCCAATTTGCAGACTGAAGCTTTCTTT
few 15 - TRBJ2-6 TRBV10-3 CAISGQTSGANVLTF TGTGCCATCAGTGGACAGACGTCTGGGGCCAACGTCCTGACTTTC
- 14 TRBD2 TRBJ2-7 TRBV9 CASSFLAGGYEQYF TGTGCCAGCAGCTTCTTAGCGGGAGGCTACGAGCAGTACTTC
- 16 - TRBJ1-1 TRBV5-1 CASSLERAALNTEAFF TGCGCCAGCAGCTTGGAGAGGGCGGCTCTGAACACTGAAGCTTTCTTT
- 14 - TRBJ2-7 TRBV5-4 CASSSRGMEYEQYF TGTGCCAGCAGCTCGAGGGGGATGGAGTACGAGCAGTACTTC
- 15 - TRBJ2-5 TRBV7-8 CASSLPGQGIGTQYF TGTGCCAGCAGCCTCCCGGGGCAGGGGATCGGGACCCAGTACTTC
once 13 - TRBJ2-1 TRBV5-1 CASSSTSYNEQFF TGCGCCAGCAGCTCCACCTCCTACAATGAGCAGTTCTTC
few 15 TRBD2 TRBJ2-5 TRBV6-5 CASSSASGSQETQYF TGTGCCAGCAGTAGTGCTAGCGGCTCCCAAGAGACCCAGTACTTC
few 15 - TRBJ1-5 TRBV4-1 CASSQDTRGNQPQHF TGCGCCAGCAGCCAAGATACAAGGGGAAATCAGCCCCAGCATTTT
- 15 TRBD1 TRBJ1-5 TRBV28 CASSLKDRDNQPQHF TGTGCCAGCAGTTTAAAGGACAGGGACAATCAGCCCCAGCATTTT
- 12 TRBD2 TRBJ2-7 TRBV29-1 CSGGGAPYEQYF TGCAGCGGGGGAGGGGCACCCTACGAGCAGTACTTC
- 14 - TRBJ2-7 TRBV25-1 CASSSEIRAYEQYF TGTGCCAGCAGTTCAGAGATTCGAGCCTACGAGCAGTACTTC
- 14 TRBD2 TRBJ2-2 TRBV2 CASRGLASGGELFF TGTGCCAGCAGGGGACTAGCAAGTGGCGGGGAGCTGTTTTTT
once 15 - TRBJ2-7 TRBV5-4 CASSSGGKQGHEQYF TGTGCCAGCAGCTCGGGTGGGAAACAGGGCCACGAGCAGTACTTC
- 16 TRBD1 TRBJ2-7 TRBV6-6 CASRYGYRDRVYEQYF TGTGCCAGCAGGTATGGCTACCGGGACAGAGTTTACGAGCAGTACTTC
- 15 - TRBJ2-3 TRBV2 CATFGRFSSTDTQYF TGTGCCACCTTTGGACGGTTCTCTAGCACAGATACGCAGTATTTT
- 15 - TRBJ1-5 TRBV2 CASSEALAGDQPQHF TGTGCCAGCAGTGAAGCGCTTGCAGGGGATCAGCCCCAGCATTTT
few 15 - TRBJ1-3 TRBV15 CATSTTGTNRNTIYF TGTGCCACCAGCACGACAGGAACAAACCGAAACACCATATATTTT
many 14 - TRBJ2-1 TRBV7-2 CASSPLGRGSEQFF TGTGCCAGCAGTCCTCTTGGAAGGGGTTCTGAGCAGTTCTTC
- 15 TRBD1 TRBJ2-1 TRBV11-2 CASSFGQGYLKEQFF TGTGCCAGCAGCTTCGGACAGGGGTATTTGAAGGAGCAGTTCTTC
- 15 - TRBJ2-1 TRBV9 CATGPGPNSYNEQFF TGTGCCACAGGACCGGGACCGAATTCCTACAATGAGCAGTTCTTC
- 13 - TRBJ2-7 TRBV5-1 CASSSDRSYEQYF TGCGCCAGCAGCTCAGACAGATCCTACGAGCAGTACTTC
many 15 - TRBJ1-2 TRBV2 CASSAMRDGRGGYTF TGTGCCAGCAGCGCAATGAGGGACGGCCGTGGAGGCTACACCTTC
- 11 - TRBJ2-3 TRBV11-2 CASSGRDTQYF TGTGCCAGCAGCGGGCGGGATACGCAGTATTTT
few 17 - TRBJ2-1 TRBV28 CASSSLAQLGSYNEQFF TGTGCCAGCAGTTCCTTGGCACAGTTAGGCTCCTACAATGAGCAGTTCTTC
- 14 - TRBJ1-2 TRBV2 CASRRRTENYGYTF TGTGCCAGCAGGAGGCGGACGGAGAACTATGGCTACACCTTC
- 15 TRBD1 TRBJ2-7 TRBV6-1 CASSAPGQAKYEQYF TGTGCCAGCAGCGCGCCGGGACAGGCTAAGTACGAGCAGTACTTC
once 16 - TRBJ2-7 TRBV5-4 CASRSTGGAGRYEQYF TGTGCCAGCAGATCTACAGGCGGGGCCGGTCGGTACGAGCAGTACTTC
few 14 - TRBJ1-4 TRBV28 CASSLGQFNEKLFF TGTGCCAGCAGTTTGGGGCAGTTTAATGAAAAACTGTTTTTT
- 14 TRBD1 TRBJ1-5 TRBV7-8 CASSFRQGDQPQHF TGTGCCAGCAGTTTTCGACAGGGCGACCAGCCCCAGCATTTT
- 16 TRBD1 TRBJ1-1 TRBV28 CASSLEQGARGAEAFF TGTGCCAGCAGTTTAGAACAGGGGGCGCGAGGTGCGGAAGCTTTCTTT
- 15 - TRBJ2-6 TRBV10-3 CAISESASGANVLTF TGTGCCATCAGTGAATCAGCCTCTGGGGCCAACGTCCTGACTTTC
few 15 - TRBJ1-4 TRBV5-1 CASSAGHATNEKLFF TGCGCCAGCAGCGCGGGACACGCAACTAATGAAAAACTGTTTTTT
few 12 - TRBJ2-7 TRBV2 CASREQSYEQYF TGTGCCAGCAGGGAACAGTCCTACGAGCAGTACTTC
once 14 - TRBJ1-2 TRBV28 CASSLSGGWTGYTF TGTGCCAGCAGTTTATCCGGGGGCTGGACGGGCTACACCTTC
- 16 TRBD1 TRBJ2-1 TRBV5-6 CASSSTGEGSYNEQFF TGTGCCAGCAGCTCGACAGGGGAAGGGTCCTACAATGAGCAGTTCTTC
- 17 - TRBJ2-2 TRBV25-1 CASSDGAANLNTGELFF TGTGCCAGCAGTGACGGAGCGGCCAATCTGAACACCGGGGAGCTGTTTTTT
once 15 - TRBJ1-5 TRBV28 CASSLSVGSNQPQHF TGTGCCAGCAGTTTATCGGTGGGAAGCAATCAGCCCCAGCATTTT
- 14 TRBD1 TRBJ1-3 TRBV30 CAWITGGPGNTIYF TGTGCCTGGATTACAGGGGGCCCTGGAAACACCATATATTTT
- 15 TRBD1 TRBJ1-2 TRBV28 CASSLPPGQGGGYTF TGTGCCAGCAGTTTACCCCCGGGACAGGGAGGCGGCTACACCTTC
- 14 TRBD1 TRBJ2-7 TRBV11-2 CASSPSGTGGEQYF TGTGCCAGCAGCCCATCCGGGACAGGGGGCGAGCAGTACTTC
- 13 - TRBJ1-1 TRBV30 CAWDPGRDTEAFF TGTGCCTGGGACCCGGGCAGGGACACTGAAGCTTTCTTT
few 11 - TRBJ1-2 TRBV20-1 CSARGRTKNTF TGCAGTGCTAGGGGCAGAACAAAGAACACCTTC
- 15 - TRBJ2-1 TRBV5-8 CASSPGLPSYNEQFF TGTGCCAGCAGCCCCGGACTACCATCCTACAATGAGCAGTTCTTC
- 15 TRBD1 TRBJ2-3 TRBV28 CASSRDSTSTDTQYF TGTGCCAGCAGTCGGGACAGCACTAGCACAGATACGCAGTATTTT
- 15 TRBD2 TRBJ2-5 TRBV5-1 CASSFGTSGSETQYF TGCGCCAGCAGCTTCGGGACTAGCGGGAGTGAGACCCAGTACTTC
- 14 TRBD1 TRBJ1-2 TRBV29-1 CSVDTDRETGGYTF TGCAGCGTTGATACGGACAGGGAGACAGGAGGCTACACCTTC
once 13 - TRBJ2-3 TRBV29-1 CSPEGLRGDTQYF TGCAGCCCAGAAGGGCTTAGGGGTGATACGCAGTATTTT